This T cell receptor beta chain originates from a study of blood T cells in healthy people across ages. Then a second PCR, running about 7 to 11 cycles, was carried out with a sample-barcoded 5' primer and a J-beta primer mix. TCRdb itself ran the 5' RACE reads through MiXCR, one entry per CDR3 protein. This table holds approximately 600,000 distinct CDR3 sequences, about 53% found once. Findings and caveats of the study: Measured against age, TCR beta diversity per million T cells decreased in a roughly linear manner. A strong correlation was found between TCR beta diversity and the percentage of naive T cells. Possibly confounding the expanded clonotype changes was the fact that donor CMV status was unknown. It was the long-lived donors that had more naive CD4+ cells and higher diversity than aged donors.

The CDR3 contains 15 residues. Germline CDR1 is SNHLY and CDR2 is FYNNEI. V lost 6 bases, J lost 2 bases, and 11 bases lay in between. This clonotype came up a few times. As yet, its antigen is unknown. This sequence originates from a man between 60 and 75 years old in good health. The sequencing input was blood. V and J are TRBV2 and TRBJ2-6; D is ambiguous. This chain's CDR3 is CASSSRPAGANVLTF. For the CDR3, the DNA is TGTGCCAGCAGCTCAAGGCCCGCTGGGGCCAACGTCCTGACTTTC. Full variable domain (missing parts from reference TRBV2 and TRBJ2-6): EPEVTQTPSHQVTQMGQEVILRCVPISNHLYFYWYRQILGQKVEFLVSFYNNEISEKSEIFDDQFSVERPDGSNFTLKIRSTKLEDSAMYFCASSSRPAGANVLTFGAGSRLTVL.